The source of this T cell receptor beta chain is a study of OX40 agonist ivuxolimab in advanced cancers. Looking at the study overall: Across the patients, intravenous ivuxolimab was delivered every 2 weeks at 0.01 to 10 mg/kg. Treatment received earlier with anti-PD-1, anti-PD-L1 or anti-CTLA-4 agents was allowed, and 40% had some.

Germline CDR1 SGHTA, CDR2 FQGTGA. The CDR3 loop spans 14 amino acids. The V end was cut by 0 bases, the J end by 6 bases, with 12 bases between. The study's findings and limits: Low clonal expansion, among the lowest seen, marked partial responders at 0.1-3.0 mg/kg.

Concerning this clone: Its specificity is unknown.

Produced via immunoSEQ multiplex PCR; TCRdb's table is partial and in-frame only. There are fewer than 30,000 clones in the sample; roughly 80% occur only once, and about 14% lies in the top ten. The rearrangement links TRBV7-3 to TRBJ2-7, with D unresolved. The TCR sequence derives from an adult with an advanced solid tumor such as melanoma, head and neck, liver or kidney cancer. The source material was CD4+ or CD8+ T cells sorted from blood, sampled in a trial of the OX40 agonist ivuxolimab. The chain's CDR3 is CASSLTTGRSEQYF. CDR3 nucleotides: TGTGCCAGCAGCTTAACCACTGGCCGCTCCGAGCAGTACTTC.